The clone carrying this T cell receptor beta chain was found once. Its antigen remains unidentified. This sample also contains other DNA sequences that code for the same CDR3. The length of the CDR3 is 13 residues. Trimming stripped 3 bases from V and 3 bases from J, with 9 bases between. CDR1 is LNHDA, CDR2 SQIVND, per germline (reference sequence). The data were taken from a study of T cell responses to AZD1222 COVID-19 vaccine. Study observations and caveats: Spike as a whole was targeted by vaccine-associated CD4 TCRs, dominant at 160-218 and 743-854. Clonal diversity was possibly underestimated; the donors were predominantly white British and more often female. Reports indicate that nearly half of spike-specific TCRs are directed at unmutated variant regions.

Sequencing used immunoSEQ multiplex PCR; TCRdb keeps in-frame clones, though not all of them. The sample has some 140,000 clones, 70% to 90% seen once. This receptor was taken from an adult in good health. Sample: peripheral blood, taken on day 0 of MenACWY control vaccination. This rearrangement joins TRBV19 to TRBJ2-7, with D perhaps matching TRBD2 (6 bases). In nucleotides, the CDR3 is TGTGCCAGTAGTATCGGGAGAGGCTACGAGCAGTACTTC. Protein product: CASSIGRGYEQYF. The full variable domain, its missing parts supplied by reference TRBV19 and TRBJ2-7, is DGGITQSPKYLFRKEGQNVTLSCEQNLNHDAMYWYRQDPGQGLRLIYYSQIVNDFQKGDIAEGYSVSREKKESFPLTVTSAQKNPTAFYLCASSIGRGYEQYFGPGTRLTVT.